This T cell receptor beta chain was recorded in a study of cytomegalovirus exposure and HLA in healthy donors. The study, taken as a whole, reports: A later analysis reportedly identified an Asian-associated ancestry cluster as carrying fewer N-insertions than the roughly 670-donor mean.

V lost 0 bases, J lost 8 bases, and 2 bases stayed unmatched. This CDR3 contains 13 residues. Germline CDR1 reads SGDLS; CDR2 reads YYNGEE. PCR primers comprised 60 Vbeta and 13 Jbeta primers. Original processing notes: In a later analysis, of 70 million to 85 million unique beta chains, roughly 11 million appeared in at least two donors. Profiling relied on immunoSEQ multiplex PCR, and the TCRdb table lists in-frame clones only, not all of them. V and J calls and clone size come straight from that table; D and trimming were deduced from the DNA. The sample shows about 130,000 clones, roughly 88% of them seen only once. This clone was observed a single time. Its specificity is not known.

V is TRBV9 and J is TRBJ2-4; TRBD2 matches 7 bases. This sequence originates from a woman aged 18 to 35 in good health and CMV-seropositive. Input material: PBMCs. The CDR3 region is CASSVDSGDIQYF. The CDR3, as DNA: TGTGCCAGCAGCGTAGACAGCGGGGACATTCAGTACTTC.